The source of this TCR beta chain is a study of shared clonotypes between healthy human individuals. Whole-study context: In total, the donors were a couple of women and a few men aged 18 to 49.

Using immunoSEQ multiplex PCR, the repertoire was profiled, and TCRdb retains in-frame clones only, with some absent. The sample contains 300,000 to 400,000 clones, about 74% of which appear only once. Findings and limits, study-wide: The low donor count limited represented genetic and exposure-history diversity.

As for this clone: Its antigen is unidentified.

In germline, CDR1 is MNHNY, CDR2 SVGAGI (reference sequence). Trimming pared 9 bases from V and 1 base from J, leaving 10 bases between. The CDR3 is 13 residues long. This chain uses TRBV6-6 with TRBJ1-5, with a tentative D call TRBD1 (5 bases). What was sequenced was memory CD4+ T cells sorted from blood. The subset is: CD45RA-negative fraction. This sequence was found in a man aged 25 to 40 in good health. This CDR3 is CASVEGSNQPQHF. In DNA form, the CDR3 reads TGTGCCAGTGTAGAGGGGAGCAATCAGCCCCAGCATTTT.